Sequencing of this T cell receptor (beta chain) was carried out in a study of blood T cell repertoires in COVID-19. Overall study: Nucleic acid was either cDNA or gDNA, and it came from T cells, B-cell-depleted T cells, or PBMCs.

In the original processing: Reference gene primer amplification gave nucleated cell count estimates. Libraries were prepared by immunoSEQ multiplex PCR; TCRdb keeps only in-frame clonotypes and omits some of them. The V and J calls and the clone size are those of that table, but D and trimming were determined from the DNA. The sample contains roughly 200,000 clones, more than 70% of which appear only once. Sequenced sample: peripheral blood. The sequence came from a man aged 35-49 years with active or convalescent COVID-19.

The DNA for the CDR3 is TGTGCCAGTAGCCCGGGACTACCAGGGGATGAGCAGTTCTTC. Its translation is CASSPGLPGDEQFF. The gene calls are TRBV19 and TRBJ2-1; TRBD2 is a possible D gene (7 bases). The V end was cut by 6 bases, the J end by 8 bases, with 17 bases between. Germline CDR1 is LNHDA and CDR2 is SQIVND (reference sequence). CDR3 length: 14 residues.